The clone carrying this T cell receptor beta chain was recorded a few times. These data originate in a study of blood T cells in healthy people across ages. The ends were cut back, 4 bases at V and 0 bases at J, with 12 bases in the middle. Germline CDR1 SGHDN, CDR2 FVKESK. The CDR3 extends over 15 amino acids. A second 7 to 11 cycle PCR used barcoded and J-beta primers. TCRdb used MiXCR to reprocess the 5' RACE reads, holding one entry per CDR3 protein. In the table there are some 1.4 million distinct CDR3 sequences, 35% to 45% of which are singletons. The receptor was isolated from a woman aged 18-29 years in good health. Sequences were obtained from blood. This chain connects TRBV14 to TRBJ1-1; D call uncertain. The CDR3 loop is CASSRGRPVNTEAFF. The CDR3 DNA sequence: TGTGCCAGCAGCCGAGGGAGGCCCGTGAACACTGAAGCTTTCTTT.